These 5 T cell receptor beta chains were sequenced from one sample in a study of cytomegalovirus exposure and HLA in healthy donors. The PCR ran on 60 Vbeta and 13 Jbeta primers. The assay was immunoSEQ multiplex PCR, and TCRdb's table has in-frame clones only and misses some. The sample consists of roughly 150,000 clones, around 78% of them appearing once. Sequencing was performed on PBMCs. The receptors here all came from a man in his forties or fifties in good health and CMV-seronegative.

CDR3 nucleotide sequence: TGTGCCAGCAGTTTACTTGGCACAGATACGCAGTATTTT. It yields the protein CASSLLGTDTQYF. V and J are TRBV27 and TRBJ2-3; D is uncertain. Between the trimmed V and J ends, which lost 2 bases and 1 base, there was a span of 4 bases. The CDR3 runs to 13 residues. Germline CDR1 MNHEY, CDR2 SMNVEV (reference sequence).

This chain's CDR3 is CASSFDRPRLEETQYF. The CDR3 DNA follows: TGTGCCAGCAGCTTCGATCGACCCCGACTAGAAGAGACCCAGTACTTC. The chain carries TRBV7-6 and TRBJ2-5; tentative D call: TRBD2 (6 bases). The V gene lost 3 bases and the J gene lost 3 bases, with 17 bases spanning the gap. This CDR3 contains 16 residues. Germline CDR1 is SGHVS and CDR2 is FNYEAQ.

This clone was recorded only once. The chain employs TRBV27 and TRBJ2-1; D perhaps matches TRBD1 (5 bases). CDR3 length: 14 amino acids. Germline CDR1 reads MNHEY; CDR2 reads SMNVEV (reference sequence). The V end was cut by 5 bases, the J end by 4 bases, with 12 bases between. The DNA for the CDR3 is TGTGCCAGCAGTGGCCTGGGGCTATACAATGAGCAGTTCTTC. It specifies CASSGLGLYNEQFF.

The chain is built from TRBV29-1 and TRBJ2-7; the match to TRBD2 covers 10 bases. Per the germline V gene, CDR1 is SQVTM and CDR2 is ANQGSEA. This CDR3 is built from 11 residues. V was clipped by 7 bases and J by 4 bases; unmatched bases: 1. CDR3 protein: CSGTSGYEQYF. In nucleotides, the CDR3 is TGCAGCGGGACTAGCGGTTACGAGCAGTACTTC.

The rearrangement uses TRBV11-3 and TRBJ2-2; TRBD2 matches at 13 bases. There are 16 residues in the CDR3. V was pared by 5 bases and J by 6 bases, with 6 bases of the junction left unmatched. Per germline, CDR1 SGHNT and CDR2 YENEEA. The CDR3 region has the DNA TGTGCCAGCAGCCCAAGGACTAGCGGGAGAGCCGGGGAGCTGTTTTTT. Protein sequence: CASSPRTSGRAGELFF.